These T cell receptor beta chains were read from a single sample in a study of cytomegalovirus exposure and HLA in healthy donors. Profiling relied on immunoSEQ multiplex PCR, and the TCRdb table lists in-frame clones only, not all of them. This table holds about 64,000 clones, about three quarters found once. Sequencing used PBMCs. The receptors derive from a male donor in good health and CMV-seropositive. Each CDR3 is given with its conserved first and last residue. The order of the fields is clone size, J gene, D gene, V gene, CDR3 DNA, CDR3 protein. The D gene is left open where the match is weak. Size is omitted from some rows. Given values are once, few, many or a class for expanded clones.

>NA|TRBJ2-7|NA|TRBV19
TGTGCCAGTAGTGTCGGGACACTTGACAACTACGAGCAGTACTTC
CASSVGTLDNYEQYF
>once|TRBJ1-3|NA|TRBV29-1
TGCAGCGTTCGGACAAGCGGAAACACCATATATTTT
CSVRTSGNTIYF
>NA|TRBJ2-5|NA|TRBV6-5
TGTGCCAGCAGTTACGGCCAGAAAGAGACCCAGTACTTC
CASSYGQKETQYF
>few|TRBJ1-1|NA|TRBV2
TGTGCCAGCAGTCCGGACGCGACAGCTGAAGCTTTCTTT
CASSPDATAEAFF
>NA|TRBJ2-5|TRBD1|TRBV7-6
TGTGCCAGCAGCTTACCCAGCACAGGGGAAGAGACCCAGTACTTC
CASSLPSTGEETQYF
>NA|TRBJ2-1|TRBD2|TRBV9
TGTGCCAGCAGCTCCCCTCGGGCGGGGGCCTACAATGAGCAGTTCTTC
CASSSPRAGAYNEQFF
>NA|TRBJ1-1|TRBD1|TRBV7-8
TGTGCCAGCAGCAACCGCCAGATTTATCGGGACAGGGTGTGGACTGAAGCTTTCTTT
CASSNRQIYRDRVWTEAFF
>NA|TRBJ1-1|NA|TRBV18
TGTGCCAGCTCCCCGGGGGTGAACACTGAAGCTTTCTTT
CASSPGVNTEAFF
>NA|TRBJ2-7|TRBD2|TRBV7-2
TGTGCCAGCAGCAAGACTAGCTGGGCGGCGGAGCAGTACTTC
CASSKTSWAAEQYF
>few|TRBJ2-7|TRBD2|TRBV18
TGTGCCAGCTCCCCGGGGACTAGCGGGGCCTCCTACGAGCAGTACTTC
CASSPGTSGASYEQYF
>many|TRBJ1-1|TRBD1|TRBV5-1
TGCGCCAGCAGCTCCCTCCTGACAGGGTGGGGGTGGGGAGCTTTCTTT
CASSSLLTGWGWGAFF
>NA|TRBJ2-2|TRBD1|TRBV7-2
TGTGCCAGCAGCTCAGCTCCGGGACAGGGGCGAGCCACCGGGGAGCTGTTTTTT
CASSSAPGQGRATGELFF
>NA|TRBJ1-3|TRBD1|TRBV2
TGTGCCAGCAGTGAAGCTCCCGGGTGGACAGGGTCAGGAAACACCATATATTTT
CASSEAPGWTGSGNTIYF
>once|TRBJ1-5|NA|TRBV11-2
TGTGCCAGCAGCCCTGGGGCGGGGGATCAGCCCCAGCATTTT
CASSPGAGDQPQHF
>NA|TRBJ1-5|TRBD1|TRBV7-2
TGTGCCAGCAGCACGAGACAGGGGGCTAATAATCAGCCCCAGCATTTT
CASSTRQGANNQPQHF
>NA|TRBJ2-5|NA|TRBV7-9
TGTGCCAGCAGCTTGGGCAGGCAAGAGACCCAGTACTTC
CASSLGRQETQYF
>NA|TRBJ2-5|NA|TRBV18
TGTGCCAGCTCACCCCCGGCCGGGGAGACCCAGTACTTC
CASSPPAGETQYF
>NA|TRBJ2-5|TRBD2|TRBV4-2
TGTGCCAGCAGCCAACAGGGACTAGCTCGGGCCGAGACCCAGTACTTC
CASSQQGLARAETQYF
>NA|TRBJ2-3|NA|TRBV30
TGTGCCTGGACCCGACAGGTTAGCACAGATACGCAGTATTTT
CAWTRQVSTDTQYF
>NA|TRBJ2-7|NA|TRBV10-2
TGCGCAACCGCAGGGAACCCGACCTACGAGCAGTACTTC
CATAGNPTYEQYF
>NA|TRBJ1-2|TRBD1|TRBV6-1
TGTGCCAGCAGTGGCCGGGACAGGGGAACACCTGGCTACACCTTC
CASSGRDRGTPGYTF
>once|TRBJ2-2|NA|TRBV9
TGTGCCAGCAGCGTAGGCGGGACGGCGAACACCGGGGAGCTGTTTTTT
CASSVGGTANTGELFF
>NA|TRBJ2-1|NA|TRBV4-3
TGCGCCAGCAGCCAAGAGGCGATGGGCACGCGTGAGCAGTTCTTC
CASSQEAMGTREQFF
>NA|TRBJ1-2|TRBD1|TRBV2
TGTGCCAGCAGTGACTACAGGGGGGTTGGTGGCTACACCTTC
CASSDYRGVGGYTF
>NA|TRBJ2-1|TRBD2|TRBV6-1
TGTGCCAGCAGTGAAGCGCTTCGTAGCGGGGGCAGCAATGAGCAGTTCTTC
CASSEALRSGGSNEQFF